The 21 T cell receptor beta chains reported below all come from one sample, sequenced in a study of blood T cell repertoires in COVID-19 (TCRdb year 2020). Receptors were amplified or captured by the immunoSEQ multiplex PCR assay. The table comes from immuneACCESS by way of TCRdb, which keeps in-frame sequences with V and J called. Part of the clones is missing from these tables; in studies checked, under half for an unresolved V gene and the rest for unknown reasons. In this sample the table shows 150,000 to 200,000 clones, 70% to 90% of which occur a single time. The top ten clonotypes cover less than 6.5% of the sample. Sequencing was performed on peripheral blood. These receptors all come from a human donor in a cohort sampled during active COVID-19.

The chain links TRBV18 to TRBJ1-6, with D possibly matching TRBD1 (6 bases). CDR1 KGHSH and CDR2 LQKENI come from the germline V gene. The CDR3 loop spans 18 amino acids. V lost 3 bases to trimming and J lost 0 bases, with 15 bases between them. The DNA for the CDR3 is TGTGCCAGCTCACCGGTACAGGGATTAGGCTCCTATAATTCACCCCTCCACTTT. It translates to CASSPVQGLGSYNSPLHF.

The V call is TRBV29-1, the J call TRBJ1-5; a weak D match, TRBD1 (6 bases). The CDR3 consists of 12 residues. Per the germline V gene, CDR1 is SQVTM and CDR2 is ANQGSEA. CDR3 bases: TGCAGGGGGGGGGCAGGGAATCAGCCCCAGCATTTT. It encodes CRGGAGNQPQHF.

The rearrangement uses TRBV5-1 and TRBJ2-1; TRBD2 is a possible D gene (7 bases). V was cut by 1 base and J by 9 bases, with 26 bases left in between. This CDR3 comprises 18 residues. Germline V lookup: CDR1 SGHRS, CDR2 YFSETQ. CDR3 protein: CASSLSYRGGGAGVEQFF. For the CDR3, the DNA is TGCGCCAGCAGCTTGTCCTATAGGGGGGGAGGCGCAGGGGTTGAGCAGTTCTTC. Drawing the rest from reference TRBV5-1 and TRBJ2-1, the complete variable domain is KAGVTQTPRYLIKTRGQQVTLSCSPISGHRSVSWYQQTPGQGLQFLFEYFSETQRNKGNFPGRFSGRQFSNSRSEMNVSTLELGDSALYLCASSLSYRGGGAGVEQFFGPGTRLTVL.

This clone was detected only once. The V and J genes are TRBV6-5 and TRBJ1-1; 7 bases match TRBD1. Germline V gene lookup returns CDR1 MNHEY and CDR2 SVGAGI. Trimming took 6 bases from V and 8 from J; bases not matched to a gene: 12. The CDR3 extends over 14 amino acids. This chain's CDR3 is CASSKGARPLEAFF. The CDR3 DNA is TGTGCCAGCAGCAAGGGGGCGAGGCCACTGGAAGCTTTCTTT.

CDR3 DNA sequence: TGTGCCAGCAGCCCAATGGGGACAGGGGGCTCACCCCTCCACTTT. Amino acid sequence: CASSPMGTGGSPLHF. The chain couples TRBV7-9 to TRBJ1-6, with 12 bases identical to TRBD1. This CDR3 contains 15 residues. Germline V gives CDR1 SEHNR, CDR2 FQNEAQ (reference sequence). Trimming at V came to 5 bases and at J to 10 bases, leaving 6 bases not matched to a gene. The whole variable domain, remainder taken from reference TRBV7-9 and TRBJ1-6, is DTGVSQNPRHKITKRGQNVTFRCDPISEHNRLYWYRQTLGQGPEFLTYFQNEAQLEKSRLLSDRFSAERPKGSFSTLEIQRTEQGDSAMYLCASSPMGTGGSPLHFGNGTRLTVT.

In this sample, this clone turned up a few times. DNA of the CDR3: TGTGCCAGCAGCCCAGGGGTGGACCAGCCCCAGCATTTT. Translating it yields CASSPGVDQPQHF. The chain joins TRBV7-2 to TRBJ1-5, with a weak D call TRBD1 (6 bases). CDR3 length: 13 residues. Trimming stripped 5 bases from V and 7 bases from J, with 12 bases between. CDR1 and CDR2 from the germline V gene are SGHTA and FQGNSA.

The chain employs TRBV29-1 and TRBJ1-2, with 7 positions matching TRBD1. Per the germline V gene, CDR1 is SQVTM and CDR2 is ANQGSEA. The CDR3 is made up of 12 amino acids. The trim removed 6 bases at V and 8 bases at J, leaving 9 bases unmatched. The CDR3 bases are TGCAGCGTCCCGGGACAGAACTCCGGCTACACCTTC. This gives the protein CSVPGQNSGYTF.

This chain's CDR3 is CATGQGRNEQFF. Here the CDR3 DNA reads TGTGCCACCGGTCAGGGTAGGAATGAGCAGTTCTTC. V gene TRBV24-1 combines with J gene TRBJ2-1; a weak D match, TRBD1 (5 bases). There are 12 residues in the CDR3. Germline CDR1 and CDR2: KGHDR and SFDVKD. Trimming left V 9 bases short and J 7 bases short, with 12 bases between.

This chain joins TRBV9 and TRBJ2-6; TRBD2 is a possible D gene (6 bases). The CDR3 has 16 residues. V lost 2 bases to trimming and J lost 2 bases, with 11 bases between them. The germline V gene has CDR1 SGDLS and CDR2 YYNGEE. CDR3 amino acids: CASSVLTGAGANVLTF. The DNA of the CDR3 is TGTGCCAGCAGCGTCCTGACGGGGGCTGGGGCCAACGTCCTGACTTTC.

This clone was picked up a small number of times. This rearrangement joins TRBV6-5 to TRBJ1-2; tentative D call: TRBD1 (5 bases). The CDR3 consists of 14 residues. Germline V lookup: CDR1 MNHEY, CDR2 SVGAGI. V lost 7 bases and J lost 4, with 16 bases in between. CDR3 loop: CASTAGRLSYGYTF. The CDR3 DNA reads as TGTGCCAGCACCGCGGGACGCCTGAGCTATGGCTACACCTTC.

The V gene is TRBV5-5, the J gene TRBJ2-2; TRBD2 matches 11 bases. Germline assignment: CDR1 SGHKS and CDR2 YYEKEE (reference sequence). This CDR3 is built from 15 residues. Germline trimming cut 5 bases from V and 1 base from J; bases unmatched to any gene: 1. The CDR3: CASRGLAGNTGELFF. As DNA, the CDR3 is TGTGCCAGCAGAGGACTAGCGGGGAACACCGGGGAGCTGTTTTTT.

The rearrangement links TRBV5-1 to TRBJ2-3; 8 bases align to TRBD2. The trim removed 0 bases at V and 4 bases at J, leaving 10 bases unmatched. The CDR3 contains 17 residues. The V gene's germline CDR1 is SGHRS and CDR2 YFSETQ. This CDR3 reads CASSLGSGGGRSDTQYF. The CDR3 region has the DNA TGCGCCAGCAGCTTGGGAAGCGGGGGTGGGAGATCAGATACGCAGTATTTT.

This chain links TRBV5-4 with TRBJ1-2; 8 bases match TRBD1. The CDR3 is 14 residues long. The junction had 6 bases not matched to a gene; V was cut back by 5 bases and J by 3 bases. In germline, CDR1 is SGHNT, CDR2 YYREEE (reference sequence). The CDR3 DNA is TGTGCCAGCAGGGACAGGGAGTTACACTATGGCTACACCTTC. Translation gives CASRDRELHYGYTF. Filled out from reference TRBV5-4 and TRBJ1-2, the complete variable domain reads ETGVTQSPTHLIKTRGQQVTLRCSSQSGHNTVSWYQQALGQGPQFIFQYYREEENGRGNFPPRFSGLQFPNYSSELNVNALELDDSALYLCASRDRELHYGYTFGSGTRLTVV.

The V call is TRBV30, the J call TRBJ1-2; D is perhaps TRBD1 (6 bases). Germline V gene data show CDR1 as GTSNPN and CDR2 as SVGIG (reference sequence). The CDR3 covers 15 residues. Deletions cut 2 bases from V and 6 bases from J, with 19 bases between. CDR3: CAWSTSELDRNGYTF. As DNA, the CDR3 is TGTGCCTGGAGTACCTCAGAACTCGACAGGAATGGCTACACCTTC.

This clone was picked up a small number of times. The gene calls are TRBV6-5 and TRBJ1-2; 8 positions match TRBD1. The V and J ends lost 8 bases and 4 bases, in that order; junction bases with no gene match: 6. The CDR3 totals 13 residues. CDR1 and CDR2 from the germline V gene are MNHEY and SVGAGI. CDR3 sequence: CASSAGTGYGYTF. In DNA, the CDR3 is TGTGCCAGCTCGGCCGGGACAGGCTATGGCTACACCTTC.

V and J are TRBV28 and TRBJ2-7; D unclear. Germline V gene data show CDR1 as MDHEN and CDR2 as SYDVKM. The germline V and J ends were trimmed by 8 bases and 3 bases, with 11 bases remaining between them. CDR3 length: 12 residues. The CDR3 DNA reads TGTGCCAGCGGCGGCTCTTACTACGAGCAGTACTTC. Translating it yields CASGGSYYEQYF.

V usage is TRBV21-1 and J usage is TRBJ2-2; the D segment call TRBD2 is taken from the table without a DNA check. TRBV21-1 counts as a pseudogene. This CDR3 contains 14 residues. CDR3 in amino acids: CASSKPSNTGELFF. CDR3 nucleotide sequence: TGTGCCAGCAGCAAACCGTCGAACACCGGGGAGCTGTTTTTT.

This clone appeared once. The J gene is TRBJ2-7, the V gene TRBV19; D not resolved. The V end was cut by 2 bases, the J end by 5 bases, with 4 bases between. The CDR3 consists of 11 residues. Germline CDR1 LNHDA, CDR2 SQIVND (reference sequence). Here the CDR3 reads CASSIRDEQYF. CDR3 sequence (DNA): TGTGCCAGTAGTATACGGGACGAGCAGTACTTC. Variable domain in full (rest from reference TRBV19 and TRBJ2-7): DGGITQSPKYLFRKEGQNVTLSCEQNLNHDAMYWYRQDPGQGLRLIYYSQIVNDFQKGDIAEGYSVSREKKESFPLTVTSAQKNPTAFYLCASSIRDEQYFGPGTRLTVT.

The chain carries TRBV27 and TRBJ2-7, with TRBD2 matching 8 bases. The CDR3 spans 15 residues. Germline CDR1 and CDR2: MNHEY and SMNVEV (reference sequence). V lost 6 bases to trimming and J lost 5 bases; unmatched junction nucleotides: 12. The CDR3 is CASSTTGTRIDEQYF. The CDR3 bases are TGTGCCAGCAGCACAACCGGGACTAGAATCGACGAGCAGTACTTC.

The chain carries TRBV4-1 and TRBJ1-1, with D tentatively TRBD1 (6 bases). V lost 1 base, J lost 0 bases, and 18 bases lay in between. The CDR3 loop spans 18 amino acids. The germline CDR1 and CDR2 sequences are MGHRA and YSYEKL. The CDR3 region is CASSQVGQYTYMNTEAFF. CDR3 coding DNA: TGCGCCAGCAGCCAAGTCGGACAGTACACTTATATGAACACTGAAGCTTTCTTT.

This chain joins TRBV7-9 and TRBJ2-7, with TRBD1 matching over 9 bases. CDR1 is SEHNR and CDR2 is FQNEAQ in the germline V gene (reference sequence). V trimming: 5 bases; J trimming: 4 bases; junction bases outside the gene matches: 12. The CDR3 loop spans 16 amino acids. The CDR3 coding sequence is TGTGCCAGCAGCCACGCACCGGGACAGGGCAAATACGAGCAGTACTTC. Amino acid sequence: CASSHAPGQGKYEQYF.